What follows are 21 T cell receptor beta chains derived from one specimen sequenced in a study of human T cells and chemical hapten exposure. Time point meaning: pre-sensitization, week 0. As to treatment: therapeutic diphenylcyclopropenone sensitization with weekly scalp DPC. MiXCR, applied by TCRdb to the RACE reads, yields one record per CDR3 protein. The table shows roughly 120,000 distinct CDR3 sequences, with roughly 12% occurring only once. The specimen was whole blood, collected in connection with sensitization to the hapten diphenylcyclopropenone (DPC). The receptor set was obtained from a woman between 18 and 29 years old with alopecia areata. Some clones in this sample may be carry-over from other donors' samples.

There are a few counts of this clonotype. The chain links TRBV27 to TRBJ2-2; TRBD2 is a possible D gene (5 bases). Germline assignment: CDR1 MNHEY and CDR2 SMNVEV (reference sequence). There are 15 residues in the CDR3. Trimming removed 6 bases from V and 2 bases from J, with 13 bases in between. CDR3 amino acids: CASRFTGINTGELFF. Written as DNA, the CDR3 is TGTGCCAGCAGATTCACCGGGATTAACACCGGGGAGCTGTTTTTT.

This sequence joins TRBV4-3 and TRBJ2-3; D is perhaps TRBD2 (7 bases). Germline lookup yields CDR1 LGHNA and CDR2 YSLEER. The CDR3 covers 16 residues. Trimming removed 2 bases at V and 3 bases at J, with 15 bases between. The CDR3 here is CASSQTRGGWTDTQYF. CDR3 sequence (DNA): TGCGCCAGCAGCCAAACGCGCGGGGGCTGGACAGATACGCAGTATTTT.

V usage is TRBV4-2 and J usage is TRBJ2-2, with TRBD2 matching over 11 bases. Germline loops: CDR1 LGHNA, CDR2 YNFKEQ. The junction had 4 bases not matched to a gene; V was cut back by 2 bases and J by 5 bases. The CDR3 covers 16 residues. Here the CDR3 DNA reads TGTGCCAGCAGCCAACCGGGACTAGCGGTAACCGGGGAGCTGTTTTTT. It specifies CASSQPGLAVTGELFF.

This clonotype appeared many times. The chain couples TRBV6-6 to TRBJ1-5; possible D gene TRBD1, 6 bases. Germline V CDR1 and CDR2: MNHNY, SVGAGI (reference sequence). Trimming shortened V by 5 bases and J by 1 base, and 12 bases separated the two germline ends. This CDR3 spans 15 amino acids. CDR3 coding DNA: TGTGCCAGCAGTGAACAGGGAAAGAGCAATCAGCCCCAGCATTTT. Translated: CASSEQGKSNQPQHF.

V gene TRBV7-2 combines with J gene TRBJ2-5; no clear D. V dropped 1 base and J dropped 4 bases, with 7 bases sitting between them. From germline, CDR1 is SGHTA and CDR2 FQGNSA. The length of the CDR3 is 13 residues. The CDR3 bases are TGTGCCAGCAGCTTAGGGTCCAGAGAGACCCAGTACTTC. Translating gives CASSLGSRETQYF. The full variable domain, with the rest looked up from reference TRBV7-2 and TRBJ2-5, is GAGVSQSPSNKVTEKGKDVELRCDPISGHTALYWYRQSLGQGLEFLIYFQGNSAPDKSGLPSDRFSAERTGGSVSTLTIQRTQQEDSAVYLCASSLGSRETQYFGPGTRLLVL.

This chain uses TRBV11-2 with TRBJ1-4, with unresolved D. The CDR3 covers 14 residues. The V gene's germline CDR1 is SGHAT and CDR2 FQNNGV. The V gene lost 3 bases and the J gene lost 5 bases, with 10 bases spanning the gap. The CDR3 here is CASSFSQLNEKLFF. The CDR3, as DNA: TGTGCCAGCAGCTTCAGTCAGCTAAATGAAAAACTGTTTTTT. Filled out from reference TRBV11-2 and TRBJ1-4, the complete variable domain reads EAGVAQSPRYKIIEKRQSVAFWCNPISGHATLYWYQQILGQGPKLLIQFQNNGVVDDSQLPKDRFSAERLKGVDSTLKIQPAKLEDSAVYLCASSFSQLNEKLFFGSGTQLSVL.

This clonotype came up a few times. The CDR3 nucleotides are TGTGCCAGCAGCCGACCGGGACTTGAAGAGACCCAGTACTTC. Translation: CASSRPGLEETQYF. V and J are TRBV7-2 and TRBJ2-5; perhaps TRBD2 as D (6 bases). Between the trimmed V and J ends, which lost 5 bases and 3 bases, there was a span of 13 bases. This CDR3 contains 14 residues. Germline CDR1 SGHTA, CDR2 FQGNSA.

This clonotype was seen many times. This chain joins TRBV6-5 and TRBJ1-3, with TRBD1 identical over 7 bases. J was trimmed by 2 bases and V by 8 bases; bases with no gene match: 6. CDR3 length equals 14 residues. Germline V gives CDR1 MNHEY, CDR2 SVGAGI. In DNA form, the CDR3 reads TGTGCCAGCTCCTACGACAGGGCTGGAAACACCATATATTTT. It yields the protein CASSYDRAGNTIYF.

This clonotype was counted ten times or more. The V gene is TRBV7-2, the J gene TRBJ2-1; no clear D gene. V lost 5 bases and J 5 bases, leaving 10 bases between the germline ends. This CDR3 region has 13 residues. Germline V gives CDR1 SGHTA, CDR2 FQGNSA. CDR3 sequence (DNA): TGTGCCAGCAGCCCTCGGGTTAACAATGAGCAGTTCTTC. Translating it yields CASSPRVNNEQFF.

This clonotype was recorded a few times. The chain recombines TRBV4-3 with TRBJ1-1, with D tentatively TRBD1 (6 bases). Germline V gene lookup returns CDR1 LGHNA and CDR2 YSLEER. The CDR3 has 13 residues. V lost 5 bases to trimming and J lost 7 bases, with 14 bases between them. CDR3 residues: CASSFRGAVEAFF. CDR3 DNA: TGCGCCAGCAGCTTTAGGGGGGCAGTTGAAGCTTTCTTT.

This clonotype was observed a few times. The chain combines TRBV20-1 with TRBJ1-2; weak D call: TRBD1 (6 bases). This CDR3 region has 17 residues. Germline V gene data show CDR1 as DFQATT and CDR2 as SNEGSKA (reference sequence). Trimming shortened V by 2 bases and J by 0 bases, and 19 bases separated the two germline ends. The CDR3 reads CSARPSLGRTANYGYTF. The CDR3 DNA reads as TGCAGTGCTAGACCTTCTCTCGGAAGGACAGCTAACTATGGCTACACCTTC.

There are many counts of this clonotype. This chain connects TRBV7-2 to TRBJ2-1, with TRBD1 matching over 12 bases. J lost 7 bases, V lost 5 bases, and 9 bases had no gene match. The CDR3 runs 16 residues. Germline lookup yields CDR1 SGHTA and CDR2 FQGNSA. The CDR3 spells CASSNRGQGALNEQFF. CDR3 sequence (DNA): TGTGCCAGCAGCAACCGGGGACAGGGGGCGCTTAATGAGCAGTTCTTC.

This clonotype was seen more than once but under ten times. The V and J genes are TRBV29-1 and TRBJ1-1, with D perhaps matching TRBD1 (5 bases). The CDR3 totals 14 residues. V was shortened by 6 bases and J by 6 bases, with 20 bases between the two germline ends. Per the germline V gene, CDR1 is SQVTM and CDR2 is ANQGSEA. In nucleotides, the CDR3 is TGCAGCGTCTCACCCCAGTATGGGGCTGCTGAAGCTTTCTTT. This translates into CSVSPQYGAAEAFF.

This clonotype was observed many times. V and J are TRBV7-2 and TRBJ1-5; D remains ambiguous. This CDR3 has 17 amino acids. The germline gives CDR1 SGHTA, CDR2 FQGNSA. V was cut by 1 base and J by 0 bases, with 13 bases left in between. CDR3 in amino acids: CASSLDSWPNSNQPQHF. CDR3 bases: TGTGCCAGCAGCTTAGACTCTTGGCCAAATAGCAATCAGCCCCAGCATTTT.

The chain uses TRBV7-8 and TRBJ2-5; 9 bases are shared with TRBD2. Germline values: CDR1 SGHVS, CDR2 FQNEAQ. With 6 bases clipped from V and 4 bases from J, the junction kept 15 bases outside the gene matches. CDR3 length: 17 residues. Here the CDR3 DNA reads TGTGCCAGCAGTCCAAACCCCCTCGGACTAGCGAGAGAGACCCAGTACTTC. It specifies CASSPNPLGLARETQYF.

This clonotype was counted ten times or more. This chain connects TRBV5-6 to TRBJ1-5; possibly TRBD1 for D (5 bases). CDR3 length equals 18 residues. The germline V and J ends were trimmed by 3 bases and 2 bases, with 21 bases remaining between them. Germline lookup yields CDR1 SGHDT and CDR2 YYEEEE. The CDR3 DNA reads TGTGCCAGCAGCTCGGTCAACCAGGGTGACGGGGGCAATCAGCCCCAGCATTTT. As protein: CASSSVNQGDGGNQPQHF.

This clonotype was observed at least ten times. The chain is built from TRBV29-1 and TRBJ1-1; TRBD1 agrees at 9 bases. After removal of 3 bases from V and 4 bases from J, the junction contained 12 bases not matched to a gene. CDR1 and CDR2 from the germline V gene are SQVTM and ANQGSEA. This CDR3 comprises 16 residues. The CDR3 here is CSVENRRGQGSTEAFF. In nucleotides, the CDR3 is TGCAGCGTTGAGAATAGGAGGGGACAGGGATCCACTGAAGCTTTCTTT.

Regarding this clonotype: This sequence may be a read error, since a much larger clone differs from it by one base. The chain combines TRBV7-9 with TRBJ1-1, with no clear D. Germline CDR1 SEHNR, CDR2 FQNEAQ (reference sequence). This CDR3 is 12 amino acids long. The CDR3 here is CVSSWERTEAFF. The DNA for the CDR3 is TGTGTCAGCAGCTGGGAGAGAACTGAAGCTTTCTTT.

The chain uses TRBV5-4 and TRBJ2-5; TRBD2 matches at 9 bases. This CDR3 comprises 15 residues. The trim removed 4 bases at V and 3 bases at J, leaving 7 bases unmatched. The germline V gene has CDR1 SGHNT and CDR2 YYREEE (reference sequence). CDR3 DNA sequence: TGTGCCAGCAGCATTTCGATAGCGGGGGAAGAGACCCAGTACTTC. The encoded protein is CASSISIAGEETQYF.

This clonotype was detected only a few times. The chain uses TRBV7-9 and TRBJ2-7; 7 bases fit TRBD1. This CDR3 contains 13 residues. The V segment lost 5 bases and the J segment 7 bases; nucleotides outside the gene matches: 8. Germline lookup yields CDR1 SEHNR and CDR2 FQNEAQ (reference sequence). The CDR3 loop reads CASSPRQGWEQYF. Here the CDR3 DNA reads TGTGCCAGCAGCCCCAGACAGGGTTGGGAGCAGTACTTC.

This clonotype has just a few counts. The chain combines TRBV4-3 with TRBJ2-3; TRBD2 is a possible D gene (6 bases). Germline CDR1 is LGHNA and CDR2 is YSLEER. This CDR3 has 16 residues. V was clipped by 2 bases and J by 0 bases, with 12 bases between them. Written as DNA, the CDR3 is TGCGCCAGCAGCCAATGGGGACGGGGGAGCACAGATACGCAGTATTTT. The encoded protein is CASSQWGRGSTDTQYF.